Presented here are 24 T cell receptor beta chains from one specimen sequenced in a study of T-cell reconstitution after alpha-beta-depleted transplantation in children. This sample's TCRbeta library carried unique molecular identifier barcodes. TCRdb fed the PCR reads into MiXCR, producing one record per CDR3 protein. The table includes almost 500,000 distinct CDR3 sequences, roughly an eighth detected once. The sample in question was PBMCs from the stem cell graft donor, obtained from the stem cell graft. All receptors come from a human donor who donated a stem cell graft to a child with combined immunodeficiency.

This clonotype was counted ten times or more. The junction shows a germline mismatch at one end, possibly a read error. This rearrangement joins TRBV12-3 or TRBV12-4 to TRBJ2-2; D is undetermined. CDR3 size: 12 residues. The CDR3 coding sequence is TGTGCCAGCAGTTTGAACAGCGGGGAGCTGTTTTTT. Its protein product is CASSLNSGELFF.

The chain employs TRBV9 and TRBJ2-1, with D perhaps TRBD1 (5 bases). Germline CDR1 reads SGDLS; CDR2 reads YYNGEE. The CDR3 is made up of 13 amino acids. The V gene lost 7 bases and the J gene lost 4 bases, with 12 bases spanning the gap. CDR3 in DNA: TGTGCCAGCTCCAACCAGGGTTACAATGAGCAGTTCTTC. This codes for CASSNQGYNEQFF.

This clonotype came up many times. This chain uses TRBV12-3 or TRBV12-4 with TRBJ2-1, with a possible D match to TRBD2 (5 bases). The CDR3 length is 13 residues. V lost 6 bases and J lost 8, with 14 bases in between. Here the CDR3 DNA reads TGTGCCAGCAGCCCCAGCCGGGGTGATGAGCAGTTCTTC. Protein sequence: CASSPSRGDEQFF.

The J gene is TRBJ2-3, the V gene TRBV20-1, with 12 positions matching TRBD2. Germline V lookup: CDR1 DFQATT, CDR2 SNEGSKA (reference sequence). The CDR3 is 16 amino acids. The ends lost 4 bases at V and 3 bases at J; junction bases unmatched: 8. In DNA, the CDR3 is TGCAGTGCTAATCCTAGCGGGAGGGCCTTGACAGATACGCAGTATTTT. This encodes CSANPSGRALTDTQYF.

This clonotype occurred a few times. The V call is TRBV7-2, the J call TRBJ2-5, with D possibly matching TRBD1 (7 bases). Germline assignment: CDR1 SGHTA and CDR2 FQGNSA. The V end lost 3 bases, the J end lost 3 bases, and 11 bases lay between the germline ends. The CDR3 is made up of 14 amino acids. The CDR3 is CASSFGGTEETQYF. DNA of the CDR3: TGTGCCAGCAGCTTCGGCGGGACAGAAGAGACCCAGTACTTC. The full variable domain, completed using reference TRBV7-2 and TRBJ2-5, is GAGVSQSPSNKVTEKGKDVELRCDPISGHTALYWYRQSLGQGLEFLIYFQGNSAPDKSGLPSDRFSAERTGGSVSTLTIQRTQQEDSAVYLCASSFGGTEETQYFGPGTRLLVL.

The chain combines TRBV6-2 or TRBV6-3 with TRBJ2-7; D is unresolved. The CDR3 is made up of 15 amino acids. CDR1 and CDR2 (germline): MNHEY, SVGEGT. V lost 0 bases to trimming and J lost 5 bases, with 14 bases between them. The CDR3 loop is CASSYSNEAYDEQYF. The DNA for the CDR3 is TGTGCCAGCAGTTACTCGAATGAGGCCTACGACGAGCAGTACTTC.

Many counts were recorded for this clonotype. The CDR3 region has the DNA TGTGCCAGCAGTTTATCGCGGGAGATAAACTACGAGCAGTACTTC. Encoded protein: CASSLSREINYEQYF. The rearrangement uses TRBV12-3 or TRBV12-4 and TRBJ2-7; 7 bases line up with TRBD2. This CDR3 has 15 amino acids. V lost 2 bases to trimming and J lost 3 bases; unmatched junction nucleotides: 7.

This clonotype was found a few times. The junction shows a germline mismatch at one end, possibly a read error. This chain uses TRBV7-2 with TRBJ1-1; 8 bases line up with TRBD1. This CDR3 contains 12 residues. The germline V gene encodes CDR1 SGHTA and CDR2 FQGNSA. CDR3 coding DNA: TGTGCCAGCAGCTTTCAGGGGGCTGAAGCCTTCTTT. Its protein is CASSFQGAEAFF. The entire variable domain, with the rest obtained from reference TRBV7-2 and TRBJ1-1, is as follows: GAGVSQSPSNKVTEKGKDVELRCDPISGHTALYWYRQSLGQGLEFLIYFQGNSAPDKSGLPSDRFSAERTGGSVSTLTIQRTQQEDSAVYLCASSFQGAEAFFGQGTRLTVV.

This clonotype was counted only a few times. The chain recombines TRBV6-5 with TRBJ2-1; 10 nucleotides match TRBD2. The germline gives CDR1 MNHEY, CDR2 SVGAGI. V was pared by 2 bases and J by 4 bases, with 11 bases of the junction left unmatched. This CDR3 is built from 18 residues. The CDR3 nucleotides read TGTGCCAGCAGTTACACAAATAGCGGGAGGCTACCTTACAATGAGCAGTTCTTC. Its protein product is CASSYTNSGRLPYNEQFF.

The chain joins TRBV29-1 to TRBJ2-1; 7 bases are shared with TRBD2. The junction had 11 bases not matched to a gene; V was cut back by 3 bases and J by 0 bases. Germline V lookup: CDR1 SQVTM, CDR2 ANQGSEA. This CDR3 spans 17 amino acids. This chain's CDR3 is CSVEGVMTGGSYNEQFF. The DNA for the CDR3 is TGCAGCGTTGAGGGAGTCATGACGGGGGGCTCCTACAATGAGCAGTTCTTC.

This clonotype was seen more than once but under ten times. This sequence joins TRBV12-3 or TRBV12-4 and TRBJ2-5; no clear D gene. The CDR3 is 14 amino acids. V gave up 5 bases and J gave up 4 bases, with 14 bases separating them. CDR3 sequence (DNA): TGTGCCAGCAGTCCAGGACGTGGTGGAGAGACCCAGTACTTC. It encodes CASSPGRGGETQYF.

This clonotype was seen ten or more times. The chain has TRBV6-2 or TRBV6-3 and TRBJ2-1; 13 nucleotides match TRBD2. V shed 6 bases and J 0 bases; nucleotides not matched to a gene: 11. Germline V gives CDR1 MNHEY, CDR2 SVGEGT. The CDR3 runs 19 residues. The chain's CDR3 is CASSQGLAGLHSSYNEQFF. Here the CDR3 DNA reads TGTGCCAGCAGCCAGGGACTAGCGGGGCTCCACAGCTCCTACAATGAGCAGTTCTTC.

This clonotype was seen more than once but under ten times. The V and J genes are TRBV27 and TRBJ2-2; 9 nucleotides agree with TRBD2. J lost 5 bases, V lost 2 bases, and 3 bases had no gene match. Germline V gene sequence: CDR1 MNHEY, CDR2 SMNVEV (reference sequence). CDR3 size: 15 residues. The CDR3 loop is CASSLLAGLTGELFF. Written as DNA, the CDR3 is TGTGCCAGCAGTTTACTAGCGGGATTGACCGGGGAGCTGTTTTTT.

This clonotype was found many times. The gene calls are TRBV29-1 and TRBJ2-1; possibly TRBD1 or TRBD2 for D (5 bases each). The CDR3 consists of 17 residues. V dropped 1 base and J dropped 0 bases, with 16 bases sitting between them. Per the germline V gene, CDR1 is SQVTM and CDR2 is ANQGSEA. The CDR3 loop is CSVEGQWDASSYNEQFF. In nucleotides, the CDR3 is TGCAGCGTTGAAGGGCAATGGGACGCTAGCTCCTACAATGAGCAGTTCTTC.

This clonotype came up a few times. The chain is built from TRBV6-2 or TRBV6-3 and TRBJ2-7; TRBD1 matches 7 bases. CDR3 length: 13 amino acids. V shed 10 bases and J 3 bases; nucleotides not matched to a gene: 9. From germline, CDR1 is MNHEY and CDR2 SVGEGT. CDR3 protein: CATNRGPFYEQYF. CDR3 coding DNA: TGTGCCACCAACAGGGGACCTTTCTACGAGCAGTACTTC.

This clonotype was seen only a few times. CDR3 sequence (DNA): TGTGCCAGCTCACCTCTTCACGTGGGTGAGCAGTACTTC. It is translated as CASSPLHVGEQYF. This chain joins TRBV18 and TRBJ2-7; D gene unclear. Per germline, CDR1 KGHSH and CDR2 LQKENI. The CDR3 contains 13 residues. Trimming left V 3 bases short and J 7 bases short, with 13 bases between.

In this sample, this clonotype turned up once. A much larger clone lies one base from this, so it may be a read error. The V and J genes are TRBV20-1 and TRBJ2-3; TRBD2 is a possible D gene (6 bases). The CDR3 covers 12 residues. Trimming removed 1 base from V and 15 bases from J, with 17 bases in between. Germline V gives CDR1 DFQATT, CDR2 SNEGSKA (reference sequence). CDR3 sequence: CSARGIREDHYF. The CDR3 DNA reads TGCAGTGCTAGAGGGATAAGGGAGGACCACTATTTT.

This clonotype was recorded many times. The V gene is TRBV29-1, the J gene TRBJ2-7; no clear D. The CDR3 has 12 residues. CDR1 is SQVTM and CDR2 is ANQGSEA in the germline V gene. V was trimmed by 4 bases and J by 1 base, leaving 8 bases between them. As DNA, the CDR3 is TGCAGCGTTGGGGAAGTGTCCTACGAGCAGTACTTC. This sequence encodes CSVGEVSYEQYF.

In its sample, this clonotype was seen a few times. This chain uses TRBV5-1 with TRBJ1-1; weak D call: TRBD1 (5 bases). CDR3 size: 13 residues. Trimming stripped 2 bases from V and 3 bases from J, with 8 bases between. Per germline, CDR1 SGHRS and CDR2 YFSETQ. CDR3 sequence reads: CASSLVQDTEAFF. The CDR3 region has the DNA TGCGCCAGCAGCTTAGTACAGGACACTGAAGCTTTCTTT. The variable domain in full, completed from reference TRBV5-1 and TRBJ1-1, reads KAGVTQTPRYLIKTRGQQVTLSCSPISGHRSVSWYQQTPGQGLQFLFEYFSETQRNKGNFPGRFSGRQFSNSRSEMNVSTLELGDSALYLCASSLVQDTEAFFGQGTRLTVV.

With respect to this clonotype: One end of the junction varies from germline; a read error may be responsible. This rearrangement joins TRBV7-2 to TRBJ2-4; D possibly corresponds to TRBD1 (6 bases). This CDR3 comprises 12 residues. The germline V gene has CDR1 SGHTA and CDR2 FQGNSA. The CDR3 sequence is CASSFFGGPINF. The CDR3 nucleotides are TGTGCCAGCAGCTTTTTTGGGGGCCCGATAAACTTC.

This clonotype was seen at least ten times. This chain links TRBV9 with TRBJ2-7, with a weak D call TRBD1 (6 bases). The V end was cut by 4 bases, the J end by 3 bases, with 14 bases between. Germline V lookup: CDR1 SGDLS, CDR2 YYNGEE. The CDR3 length is 14 residues. The CDR3 bases are TGTGCCAGCAGCCCTTCGGACAGCAACTACGAGCAGTACTTC. Residues: CASSPSDSNYEQYF.

This clonotype was seen repeatedly, ten times or more. The CDR3 here is CASSRDYGELFF. The DNA of the CDR3 is TGTGCCAGCAGTCGGGACTACGGGGAGCTGTTTTTT. V and J are TRBV6-2 or TRBV6-3 and TRBJ2-2; 7 bases align to TRBD2. This CDR3 has 12 residues. V shed 5 bases and J 7 bases; nucleotides not matched to a gene: 1. Germline assignment: CDR1 MNHEY and CDR2 SVGEGT.

The chain combines TRBV7-6 with TRBJ2-1, with 10 bases identical to TRBD2. The V gene's germline CDR1 is SGHVS and CDR2 FNYEAQ. CDR3 length: 16 amino acids. With V trimmed by 5 bases and J by 6 bases, 10 bases remained unmatched. In DNA form, the CDR3 reads TGTGCCAGCAGCGACAGCGGGGGGGCCTCTGGCAATGAGCAGTTCTTC. It codes for CASSDSGGASGNEQFF.

This clonotype was counted at least ten times. The J gene is TRBJ2-1, the V gene TRBV12-3 or TRBV12-4; a weak D match, TRBD2 (6 bases). Trimming cost V 7 bases and J 6 bases, with 16 bases left between them. This CDR3 comprises 14 residues. The CDR3 bases are TGTGCCAGCACCCCGACTAGTGGAATCAATGAGCAGTTCTTC. Its protein is CASTPTSGINEQFF.